This T cell receptor beta chain was recorded in a study of T-cell memory formation after mild COVID-19. Germline V gene sequence: CDR1 SEHNR, CDR2 FQNEAQ (reference sequence). Between the trimmed V and J ends, which lost 3 bases and 6 bases, there was a span of 8 bases. The CDR3 is 13 amino acids. 5'RACE with constant-segment primers built TCRalpha and TCRbeta cDNA libraries with UMIs. MiXCR, applied by TCRdb to the 5' RACE reads, yields one record per CDR3 protein. There are 410,000 or so distinct CDR3 sequences in the sample; around 22% occur only once, and about 12% lies in the top ten. Study results and caveats: The study detected some responding clones in pre-infection memory, suggesting cross-reactive memory joined. Researchers could not confirm that second-wave clones peaking on day 37 targeted SARS-CoV-2. CD4+ contracting clones lay mainly in CM and EM, CD8+ ones in EMRA.

In this sample, this clonotype turned up a few times. Its antigen remains unknown. The V and J genes are TRBV7-9 and TRBJ2-2; D not resolved. The specimen was PBMCs or a T cell subset sorted from them (not recorded which). The sequence was obtained from an adult woman who had mild COVID-19 (a few samples of this study predate the infection). Cell type and time point are not known. The CDR3 here is CASSFTGAGELFF. Written as DNA, the CDR3 is TGTGCCAGCAGCTTTACCGGCGCCGGGGAGCTGTTTTTT.